Sequencing of this TCR beta chain was carried out in a study of blood T cells in healthy people across ages. This clonotype appeared a few times. Its target is unknown. It was with a sample-barcoded 5' primer and a J-beta primer mix that a second PCR of roughly 7 to 12 cycles was run. Each TCR beta cDNA got a 12-nucleotide random molecular identifier. TCRdb called the 5' RACE reads again in MiXCR, with one record for every CDR3 protein. The data contain approximately 600,000 distinct CDR3 sequences, about 54% of them singletons. At least 6 micrograms of total RNA were extracted per sample. The study's findings and limits: Unsorted PBMCs blocked a conclusive comparison of naive and antigen-experienced cells. Observed TCR beta diversity per million T cells went down as age went up. This fall followed a roughly linear course with age.

Sequencing was performed on blood. The origin of this receptor is a man aged 60-69 years in good health.

The CDR3 reads CSAPGPTGANVLTF. The CDR3 region has the DNA TGCAGTGCACCAGGACCTACTGGGGCCAACGTCCTGACTTTC. The chain carries TRBV20-1 and TRBJ2-6; D unresolved. The CDR3 totals 14 residues. The germline V gene encodes CDR1 DFQATT and CDR2 SNEGSKA (reference sequence). V shed 6 bases and J shed 2 bases, with 11 bases lying between them.